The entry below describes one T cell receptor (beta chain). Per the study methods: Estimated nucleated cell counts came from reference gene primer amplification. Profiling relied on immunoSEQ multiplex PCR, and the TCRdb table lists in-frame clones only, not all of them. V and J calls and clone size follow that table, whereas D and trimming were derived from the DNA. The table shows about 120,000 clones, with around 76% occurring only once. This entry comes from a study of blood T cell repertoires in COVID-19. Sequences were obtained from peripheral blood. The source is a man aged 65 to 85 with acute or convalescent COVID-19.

CDR3 nucleotides: TGTGCCAGTAGCCCTCAGCGGGGGGCACGAGAGACCCAGTACTTC. Residues: CASSPQRGARETQYF. The chain links TRBV19 to TRBJ2-5, with TRBD2 matching over 9 bases. After removal of 6 bases from V and 4 bases from J, the junction contained 9 bases not matched to a gene. CDR1 is LNHDA and CDR2 is SQIVND in the germline V gene (reference sequence). The CDR3 length is 15 residues. Supplemented by reference TRBV19 and TRBJ2-5, the full variable domain reads DGGITQSPKYLFRKEGQNVTLSCEQNLNHDAMYWYRQDPGQGLRLIYYSQIVNDFQKGDIAEGYSVSREKKESFPLTVTSAQKNPTAFYLCASSPQRGARETQYFGPGTRLLVL.